This TCR beta chain emerged from a study of T cell repertoires in cytomegalovirus infection. Study-level findings and limits: Dominating the ex vivo response were TCR beta clonotypes that were CMV-specific and HLA-C-restricted. Public TCR beta family frequency separated CMV-and-HLA carriers, including in an independent cohort.

In TCRdb, the reads were re-called with MiXCR into one record per CDR3 protein. The top ten clones hold about an eighth of a sample with roughly 800,000 distinct CDR3 sequences, under 35% of them seen once. With 5 bases removed from V and 2 bases from J, the gap between germline ends came to 13 bases. The CDR3 contains 15 residues. Germline V gene sequence: CDR1 SGHAT, CDR2 FQNNGV. As concerns this clonotype: Its antigen remains unknown.

The sequenced sample was cultured CD8+ T cells from PBMCs, obtained from culture after CMV antigen stimulation. The TCR comes from a human donor in good health (CMV status not recorded). Some clones in this sample may be carry-over from other donors' samples. The gene calls are TRBV11-2 and TRBJ2-1, with D perhaps given as TRBD1 or TRBD2 (6 bases each). CDR3 coding DNA: TGTGCCAGCAGCACTCAAGGGGGGCCCTACAATGAGCAGTTCTTC. It specifies CASSTQGGPYNEQFF.